A single sample is the source of the 5 T cell receptor beta chains below, sequenced in a study of blood T cell repertoires in COVID-19 (dated by TCRdb to 2018 to 2020). Library generation was performed with the immunoSEQ multiplex PCR assay. The table comes from immuneACCESS by way of TCRdb, which keeps in-frame sequences with V and J called. Part of the clones is missing from these tables; in studies checked, under half for an unresolved V gene and the rest for unknown reasons. The sample yields approximately 120,000 clones; about 81% were counted once. The ten largest clones capture under 4.5% of the sample. The material sequenced was peripheral blood. The receptors come from a woman aged 45 to 65 with acute or convalescent COVID-19.

The J gene is TRBJ1-2, the V gene TRBV5-4; 7 positions match TRBD1. The ends lost 3 bases at V and 4 bases at J; junction bases unmatched: 9. Germline V gene sequence: CDR1 SGHNT, CDR2 YYREEE (reference sequence). This CDR3 contains 15 residues. This CDR3 is CASSSRTGWTYGYTF. DNA of the CDR3: TGTGCCAGCAGCTCAAGGACAGGATGGACCTATGGCTACACCTTC.

This chain connects TRBV19 to TRBJ1-5; D is undetermined. This CDR3 is built from 13 residues. The V end lost 11 bases, the J end lost 0 bases, and 11 bases lay between the germline ends. The V gene's germline CDR1 is LNHDA and CDR2 SQIVND (reference sequence). CDR3 nucleotides: TGTGCCGGAGGTTGGGCTAGCAATCAGCCCCAGCATTTT. Residues: CAGGWASNQPQHF. Full variable domain (outside the CDR3, taken from reference TRBV19 and TRBJ1-5): DGGITQSPKYLFRKEGQNVTLSCEQNLNHDAMYWYRQDPGQGLRLIYYSQIVNDFQKGDIAEGYSVSREKKESFPLTVTSAQKNPTAFYLCAGGWASNQPQHFGDGTRLSIL.

This chain uses TRBV9 with TRBJ1-5; D not resolved. This CDR3 contains 16 residues. Deletions cut 0 bases from V and 4 bases from J, with 14 bases between. The germline V gene has CDR1 SGDLS and CDR2 YYNGEE. The CDR3 bases are TGTGCCAGCAGCGTAGACGCGGGGATGGGGAATCAGCCCCAGCATTTT. It specifies CASSVDAGMGNQPQHF.

The chain uses TRBV7-9 and TRBJ1-2; tentatively, D is TRBD1 (6 bases). This CDR3 region has 13 residues. Germline CDR1 is SEHNR and CDR2 is FQNEAQ (reference sequence). V lost 6 bases and J lost 7, with 15 bases in between. CDR3 region: CASRETGTGGYTF. The CDR3 DNA reads as TGTGCCAGCAGGGAAACAGGGACGGGTGGCTACACCTTC.

This clone has more than one count but fewer than ten. CDR3 residues: CASHLTGEQYF. The CDR3 DNA follows: TGTGCCAGCCACCTTACGGGGGAGCAGTACTTC. The genes are TRBV2 and TRBJ2-7; D perhaps matches TRBD2 (5 bases). Trimming took 8 bases from V and 7 from J, leaving 12 bases between them. The CDR3 covers 11 residues. Germline V lookup: CDR1 SNHLY, CDR2 FYNNEI. Filled out from reference TRBV2 and TRBJ2-7, the complete variable domain reads EPEVTQTPSHQVTQMGQEVILRCVPISNHLYFYWYRQILGQKVEFLVSFYNNEISEKSEIFDDQFSVERPDGSNFTLKIRSTKLEDSAMYFCASHLTGEQYFGPGTRLTVT.